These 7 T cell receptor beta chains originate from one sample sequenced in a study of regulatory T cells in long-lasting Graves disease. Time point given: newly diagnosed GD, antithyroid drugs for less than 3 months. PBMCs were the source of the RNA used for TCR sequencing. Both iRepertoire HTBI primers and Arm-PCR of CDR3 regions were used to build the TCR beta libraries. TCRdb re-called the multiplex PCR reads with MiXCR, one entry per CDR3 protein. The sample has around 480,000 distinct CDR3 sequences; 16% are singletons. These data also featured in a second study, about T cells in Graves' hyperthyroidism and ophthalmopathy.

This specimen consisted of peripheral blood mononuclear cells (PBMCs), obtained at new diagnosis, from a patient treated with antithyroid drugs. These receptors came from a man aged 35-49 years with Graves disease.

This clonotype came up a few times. In nucleotides, the CDR3 is TGTGCCACCAGCAGGGGCCCAGGAATCACAGATACGCAGTATTTT. Translation: CATSRGPGITDTQYF. V and J are TRBV15 and TRBJ2-3; D gene ambiguous. The germline V gene has CDR1 LNHNV and CDR2 YYDKDF (reference sequence). The CDR3 consists of 15 residues. V lost 3 bases to trimming and J lost 2 bases, with 12 bases between them.

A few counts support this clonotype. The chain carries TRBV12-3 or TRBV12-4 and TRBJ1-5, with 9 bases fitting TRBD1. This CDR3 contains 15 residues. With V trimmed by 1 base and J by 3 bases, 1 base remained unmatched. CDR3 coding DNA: TGTGCCAGCAGTTTAGGGACAGGGGTCAATCAGCCCCAGCATTTT. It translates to CASSLGTGVNQPQHF.

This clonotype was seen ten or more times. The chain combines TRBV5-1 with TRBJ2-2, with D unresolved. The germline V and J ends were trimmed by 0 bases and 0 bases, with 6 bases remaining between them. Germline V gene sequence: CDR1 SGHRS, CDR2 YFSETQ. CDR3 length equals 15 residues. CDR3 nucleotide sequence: TGCGCCAGCAGCTTGGACGGGCCGAACACCGGGGAGCTGTTTTTT. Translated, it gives CASSLDGPNTGELFF. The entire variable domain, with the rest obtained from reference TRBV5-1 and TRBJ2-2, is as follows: KAGVTQTPRYLIKTRGQQVTLSCSPISGHRSVSWYQQTPGQGLQFLFEYFSETQRNKGNFPGRFSGRQFSNSRSEMNVSTLELGDSALYLCASSLDGPNTGELFFGEGSRLTVL.

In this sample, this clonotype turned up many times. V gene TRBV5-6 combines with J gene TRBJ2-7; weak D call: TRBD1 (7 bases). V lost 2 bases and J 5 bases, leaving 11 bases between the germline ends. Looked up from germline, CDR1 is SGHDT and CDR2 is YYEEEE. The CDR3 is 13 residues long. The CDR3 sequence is CASSLQGRNEQYF. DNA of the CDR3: TGTGCCAGCAGCTTACAGGGGAGGAACGAGCAGTACTTC.

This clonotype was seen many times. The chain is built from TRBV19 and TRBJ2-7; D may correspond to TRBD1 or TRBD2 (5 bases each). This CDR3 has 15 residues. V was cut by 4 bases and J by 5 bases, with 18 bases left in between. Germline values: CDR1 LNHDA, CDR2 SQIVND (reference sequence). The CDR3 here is CASSRGAATINEQYF. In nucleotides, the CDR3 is TGTGCCAGTAGTAGAGGGGCAGCCACGATTAACGAGCAGTACTTC.

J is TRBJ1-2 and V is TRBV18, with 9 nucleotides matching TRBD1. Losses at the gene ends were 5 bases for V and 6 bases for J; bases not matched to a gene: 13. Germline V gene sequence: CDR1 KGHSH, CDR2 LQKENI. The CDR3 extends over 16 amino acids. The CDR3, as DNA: TGTGCCAGCTCAACGCTTACAACAGGGGGCGCCGATGGCTACACCTTC. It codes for CASSTLTTGGADGYTF.

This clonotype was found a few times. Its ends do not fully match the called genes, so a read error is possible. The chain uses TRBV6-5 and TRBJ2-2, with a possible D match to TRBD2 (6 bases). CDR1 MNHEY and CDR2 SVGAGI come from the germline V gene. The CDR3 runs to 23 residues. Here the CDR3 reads CASSYLGKGLRGGAAVNTRELFF. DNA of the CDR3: TGTGCCAGCAGTTACCTAGGGAAGGGACTCCGAGGTGGGGCAGCGGTTAACACCAGGGAGCTGTTTTTT.